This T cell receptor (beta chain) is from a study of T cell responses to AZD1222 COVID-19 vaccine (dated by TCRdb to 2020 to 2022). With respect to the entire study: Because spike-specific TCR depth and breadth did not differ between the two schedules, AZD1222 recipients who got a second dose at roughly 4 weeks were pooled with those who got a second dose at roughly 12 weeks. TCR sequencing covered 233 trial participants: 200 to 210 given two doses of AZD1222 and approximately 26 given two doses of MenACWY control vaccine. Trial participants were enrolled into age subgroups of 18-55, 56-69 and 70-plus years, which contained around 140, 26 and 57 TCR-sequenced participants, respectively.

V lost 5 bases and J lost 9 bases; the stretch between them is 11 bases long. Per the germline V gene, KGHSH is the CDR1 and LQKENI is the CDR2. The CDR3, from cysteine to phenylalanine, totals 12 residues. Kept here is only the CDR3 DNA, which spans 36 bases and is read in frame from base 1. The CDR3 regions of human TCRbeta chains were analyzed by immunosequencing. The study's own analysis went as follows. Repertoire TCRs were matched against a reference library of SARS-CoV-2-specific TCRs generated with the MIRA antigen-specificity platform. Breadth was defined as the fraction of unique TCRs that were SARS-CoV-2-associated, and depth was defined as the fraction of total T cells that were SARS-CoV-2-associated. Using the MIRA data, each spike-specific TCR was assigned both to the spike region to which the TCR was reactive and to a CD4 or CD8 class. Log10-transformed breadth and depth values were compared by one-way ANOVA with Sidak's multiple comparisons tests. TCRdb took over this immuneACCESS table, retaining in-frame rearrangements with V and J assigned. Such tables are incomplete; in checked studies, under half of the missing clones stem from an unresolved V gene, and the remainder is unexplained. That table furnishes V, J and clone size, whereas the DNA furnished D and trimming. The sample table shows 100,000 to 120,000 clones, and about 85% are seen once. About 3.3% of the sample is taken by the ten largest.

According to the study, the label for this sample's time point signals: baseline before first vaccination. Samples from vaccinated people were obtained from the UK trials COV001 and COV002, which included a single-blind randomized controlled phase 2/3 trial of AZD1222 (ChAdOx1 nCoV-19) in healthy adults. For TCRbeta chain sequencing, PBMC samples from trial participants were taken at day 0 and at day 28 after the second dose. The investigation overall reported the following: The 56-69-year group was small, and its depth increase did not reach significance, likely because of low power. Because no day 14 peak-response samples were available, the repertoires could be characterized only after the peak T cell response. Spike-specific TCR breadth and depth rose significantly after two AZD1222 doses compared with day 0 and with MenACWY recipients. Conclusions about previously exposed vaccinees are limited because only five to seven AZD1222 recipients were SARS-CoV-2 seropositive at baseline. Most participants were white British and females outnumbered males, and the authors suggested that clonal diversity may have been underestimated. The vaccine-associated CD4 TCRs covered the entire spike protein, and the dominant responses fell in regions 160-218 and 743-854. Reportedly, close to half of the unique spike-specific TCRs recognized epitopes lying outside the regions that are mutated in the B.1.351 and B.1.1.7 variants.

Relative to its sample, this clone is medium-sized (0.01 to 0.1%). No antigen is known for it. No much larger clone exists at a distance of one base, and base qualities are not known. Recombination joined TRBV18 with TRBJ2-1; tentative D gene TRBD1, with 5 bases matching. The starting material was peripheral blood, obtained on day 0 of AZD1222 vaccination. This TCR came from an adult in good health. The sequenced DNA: TGTGCCAGCTCATCTCAGGGTGGTGAGCAGTTCTTC. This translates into CASSSQGGEQFF.